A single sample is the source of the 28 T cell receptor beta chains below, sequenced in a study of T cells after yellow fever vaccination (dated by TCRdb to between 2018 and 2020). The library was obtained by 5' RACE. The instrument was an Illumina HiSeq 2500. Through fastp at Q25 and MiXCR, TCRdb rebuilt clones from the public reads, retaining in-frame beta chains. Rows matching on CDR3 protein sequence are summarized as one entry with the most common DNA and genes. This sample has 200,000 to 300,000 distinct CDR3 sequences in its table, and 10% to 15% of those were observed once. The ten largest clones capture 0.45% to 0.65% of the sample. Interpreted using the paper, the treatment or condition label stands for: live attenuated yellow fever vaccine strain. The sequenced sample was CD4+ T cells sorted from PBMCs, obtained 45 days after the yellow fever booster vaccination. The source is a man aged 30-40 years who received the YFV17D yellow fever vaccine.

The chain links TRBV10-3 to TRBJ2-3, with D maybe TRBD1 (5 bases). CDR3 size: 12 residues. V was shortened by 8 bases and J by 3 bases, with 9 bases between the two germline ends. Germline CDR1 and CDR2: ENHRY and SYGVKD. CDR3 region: CAIWQGTDTQYF. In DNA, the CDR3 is TGTGCCATCTGGCAGGGTACAGATACGCAGTATTTT.

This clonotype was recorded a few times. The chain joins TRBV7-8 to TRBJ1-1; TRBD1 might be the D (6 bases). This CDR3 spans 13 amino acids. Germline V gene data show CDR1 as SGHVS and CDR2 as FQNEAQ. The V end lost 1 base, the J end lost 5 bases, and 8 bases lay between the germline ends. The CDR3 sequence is CASSLDRETEAFF. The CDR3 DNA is TGTGCCAGCAGCTTAGACAGGGAGACTGAAGCTTTCTTT.

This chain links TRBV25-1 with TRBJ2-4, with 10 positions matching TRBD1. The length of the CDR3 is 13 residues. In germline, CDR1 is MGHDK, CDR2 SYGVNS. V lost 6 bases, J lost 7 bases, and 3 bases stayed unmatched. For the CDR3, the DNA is TGTGCCAGCAGGGGGACAGGGGTTAACATTCAGTACTTC. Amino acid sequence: CASRGTGVNIQYF.

CDR3 region: CASSFDKNTGELFF. CDR3 sequence (DNA): TGTGCCAGCAGCTTCGACAAGAACACCGGGGAGCTGTTTTTT. This chain connects TRBV7-2 to TRBJ2-2; unclear D gene. The CDR3 contains 14 residues. Between the trimmed V and J ends, which lost 3 bases and 1 base, there was a span of 6 bases. From germline, CDR1 is SGHTA and CDR2 FQGNSA.

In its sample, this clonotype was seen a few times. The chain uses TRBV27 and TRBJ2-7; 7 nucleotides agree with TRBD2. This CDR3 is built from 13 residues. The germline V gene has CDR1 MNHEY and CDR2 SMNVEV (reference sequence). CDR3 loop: CAVGEGWAYEQYF. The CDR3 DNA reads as TGTGCGGTCGGGGAGGGGTGGGCCTACGAGCAGTACTTC.

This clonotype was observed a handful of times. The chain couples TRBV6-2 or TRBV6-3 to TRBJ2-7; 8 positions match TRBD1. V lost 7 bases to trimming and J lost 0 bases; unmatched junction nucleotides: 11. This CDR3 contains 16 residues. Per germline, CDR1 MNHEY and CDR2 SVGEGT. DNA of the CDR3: TGTGCCAGCAACCGAGGGGGGACAGGAAACTCCTACGAGCAGTACTTC. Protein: CASNRGGTGNSYEQYF.

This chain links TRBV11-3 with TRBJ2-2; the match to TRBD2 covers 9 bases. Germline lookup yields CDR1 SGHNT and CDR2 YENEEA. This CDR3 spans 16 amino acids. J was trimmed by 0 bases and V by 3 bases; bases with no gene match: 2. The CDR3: CASSFSSGANTGELFF. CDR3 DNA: TGTGCCAGCAGCTTTTCTAGCGGGGCGAACACCGGGGAGCTGTTTTTT.

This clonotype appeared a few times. CDR3 sequence: CASSNPAGGQGAYEQYF. Written as DNA, the CDR3 is TGTGCCAGCAGTAACCCAGCCGGGGGACAGGGGGCCTACGAGCAGTACTTC. The chain joins TRBV6-5 to TRBJ2-7; TRBD1 agrees at 11 bases. The germline V gene encodes CDR1 MNHEY and CDR2 SVGAGI. Trimming at V came to 5 bases and at J to 2 bases, leaving 11 bases not matched to a gene. This CDR3 spans 17 amino acids.

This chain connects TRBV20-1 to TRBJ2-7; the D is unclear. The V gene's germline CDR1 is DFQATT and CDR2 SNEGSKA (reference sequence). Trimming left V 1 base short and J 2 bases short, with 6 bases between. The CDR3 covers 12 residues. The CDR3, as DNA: TGCAGTGCTAGAGCCCCCGCCTACGAGCAGTACTTC. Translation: CSARAPAYEQYF.

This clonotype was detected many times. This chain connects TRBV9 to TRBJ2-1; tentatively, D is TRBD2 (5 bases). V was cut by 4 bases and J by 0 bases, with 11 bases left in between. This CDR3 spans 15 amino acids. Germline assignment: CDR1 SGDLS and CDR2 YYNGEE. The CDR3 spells CASSLEGSSYNEQFF. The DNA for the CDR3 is TGTGCCAGCAGCTTAGAGGGAAGCTCCTACAATGAGCAGTTCTTC.

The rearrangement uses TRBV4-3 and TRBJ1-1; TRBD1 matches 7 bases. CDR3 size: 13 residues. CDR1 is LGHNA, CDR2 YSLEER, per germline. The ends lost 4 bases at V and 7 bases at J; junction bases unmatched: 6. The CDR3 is CASSRLQGREAFF. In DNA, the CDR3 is TGCGCCAGCAGCCGCCTACAGGGGCGTGAAGCTTTCTTT.

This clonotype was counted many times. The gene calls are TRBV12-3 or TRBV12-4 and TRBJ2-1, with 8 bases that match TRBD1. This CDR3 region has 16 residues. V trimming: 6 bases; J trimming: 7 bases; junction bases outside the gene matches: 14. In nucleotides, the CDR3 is TGTGCCAGCAGCCGCACCGGGGACAGGTTGTCGAATGAGCAGTTCTTC. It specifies CASSRTGDRLSNEQFF.

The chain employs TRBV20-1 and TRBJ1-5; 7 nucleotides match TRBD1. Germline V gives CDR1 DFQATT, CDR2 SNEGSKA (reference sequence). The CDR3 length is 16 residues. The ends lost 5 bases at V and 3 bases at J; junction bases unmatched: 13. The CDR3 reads CSALTSTGLDNQPQHF. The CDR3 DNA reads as TGCAGTGCTCTAACCTCGACAGGGTTAGACAATCAGCCCCAGCATTTT.

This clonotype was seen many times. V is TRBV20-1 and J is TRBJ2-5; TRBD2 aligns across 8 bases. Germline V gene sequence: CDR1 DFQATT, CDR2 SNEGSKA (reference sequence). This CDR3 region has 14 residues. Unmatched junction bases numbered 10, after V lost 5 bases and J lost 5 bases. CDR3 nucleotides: TGCAGTGCTTCTCTAGCGGGCCGGCGTGAGACCCAGTACTTC. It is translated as CSASLAGRRETQYF.

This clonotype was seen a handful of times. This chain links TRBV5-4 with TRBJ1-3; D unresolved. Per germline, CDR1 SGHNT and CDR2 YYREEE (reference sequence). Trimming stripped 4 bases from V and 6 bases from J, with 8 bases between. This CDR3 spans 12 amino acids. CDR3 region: CASSRSKNTIYF. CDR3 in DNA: TGTGCCAGCAGCCGCTCGAAAAACACCATATATTTT.

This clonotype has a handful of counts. In DNA form, the CDR3 reads TGTGCCAGCTCACCAAGTTCCCCAGATACGCAGTATTTT. As protein: CASSPSSPDTQYF. The chain recombines TRBV18 with TRBJ2-3; D ambiguous. Germline lookup yields CDR1 KGHSH and CDR2 LQKENI. This CDR3 is built from 13 residues. V lost 2 bases and J 4 bases, leaving 7 bases between the germline ends.

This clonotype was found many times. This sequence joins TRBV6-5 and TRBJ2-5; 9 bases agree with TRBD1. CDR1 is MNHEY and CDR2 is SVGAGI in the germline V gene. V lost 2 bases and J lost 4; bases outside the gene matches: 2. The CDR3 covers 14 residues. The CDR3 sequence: CASSYRDRAETQYF. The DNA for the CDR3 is TGTGCCAGCAGTTACCGGGACAGGGCAGAGACCCAGTACTTC.

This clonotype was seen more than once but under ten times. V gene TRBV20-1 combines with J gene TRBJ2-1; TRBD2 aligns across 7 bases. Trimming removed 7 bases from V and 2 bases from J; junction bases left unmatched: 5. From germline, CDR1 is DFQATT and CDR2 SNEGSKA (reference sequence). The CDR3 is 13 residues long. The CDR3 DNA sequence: TGCAGTGAATCAGCGGGAACCTACAATGAGCAGTTCTTC. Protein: CSESAGTYNEQFF.

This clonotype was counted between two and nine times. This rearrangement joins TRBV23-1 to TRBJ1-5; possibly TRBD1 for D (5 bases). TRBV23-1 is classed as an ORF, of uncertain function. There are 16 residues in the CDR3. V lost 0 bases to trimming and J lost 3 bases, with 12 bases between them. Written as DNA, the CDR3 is TGCGCCAGCAGTCAATCGAAGGGGCGGCTCAATCAGCCCCAGCATTTT. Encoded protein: CASSQSKGRLNQPQHF.

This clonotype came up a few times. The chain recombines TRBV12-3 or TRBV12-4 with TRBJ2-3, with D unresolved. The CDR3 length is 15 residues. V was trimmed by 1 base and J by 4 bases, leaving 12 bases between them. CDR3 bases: TGTGCCAGCAGTTTAGTGGGCCCCGGCCCAGATACGCAGTATTTT. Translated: CASSLVGPGPDTQYF.

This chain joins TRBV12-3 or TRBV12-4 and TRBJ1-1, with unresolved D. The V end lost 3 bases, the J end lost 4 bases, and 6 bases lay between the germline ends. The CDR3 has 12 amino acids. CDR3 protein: CASSFEGTEAFF. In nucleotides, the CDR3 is TGTGCCAGCAGTTTTGAGGGCACTGAAGCTTTCTTT.

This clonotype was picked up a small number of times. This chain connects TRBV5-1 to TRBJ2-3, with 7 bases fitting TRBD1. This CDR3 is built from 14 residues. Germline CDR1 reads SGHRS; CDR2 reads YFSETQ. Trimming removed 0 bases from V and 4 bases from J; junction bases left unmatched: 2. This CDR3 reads CASSLEGAADTQYF. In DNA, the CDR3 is TGCGCCAGCAGCTTGGAGGGGGCCGCAGATACGCAGTATTTT.

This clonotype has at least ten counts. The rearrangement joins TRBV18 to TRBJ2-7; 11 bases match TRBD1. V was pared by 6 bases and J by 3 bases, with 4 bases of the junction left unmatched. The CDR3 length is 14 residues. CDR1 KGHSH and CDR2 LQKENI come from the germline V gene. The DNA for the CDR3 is TGTGCCAGCTCTTCAGGGACAGGGGGCTACGAGCAGTACTTC. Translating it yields CASSSGTGGYEQYF.

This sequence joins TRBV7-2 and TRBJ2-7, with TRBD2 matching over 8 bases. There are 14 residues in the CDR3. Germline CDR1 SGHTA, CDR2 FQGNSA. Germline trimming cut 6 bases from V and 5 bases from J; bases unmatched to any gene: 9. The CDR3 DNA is TGTGCCAGCAGGCCCACCGGGACTAGGGACGAGCAGTACTTC. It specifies CASRPTGTRDEQYF.

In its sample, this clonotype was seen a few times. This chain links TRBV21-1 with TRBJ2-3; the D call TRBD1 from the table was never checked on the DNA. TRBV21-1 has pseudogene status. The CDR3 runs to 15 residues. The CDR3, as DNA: TGTGCCAGCACCAGCCGGGACAGGGCCTATCATACGCAGTATTTT. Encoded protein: CASTSRDRAYHTQYF.

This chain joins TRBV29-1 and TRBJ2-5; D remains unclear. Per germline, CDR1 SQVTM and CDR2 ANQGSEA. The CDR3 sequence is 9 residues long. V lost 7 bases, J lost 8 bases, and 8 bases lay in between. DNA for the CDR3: TGCAGCGCAGACCCAACCCAGTACTTC. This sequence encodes CSADPTQYF. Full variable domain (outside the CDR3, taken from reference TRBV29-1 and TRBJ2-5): SAVISQKPSRDICQRGTSLTIQCQVDSQVTMMFWYRQQPGQSLTLIATANQGSEATYESGFVIDKFPISRPNLTFSTLTVSNMSPEDSSIYLCSADPTQYFGPGTRLLVL.

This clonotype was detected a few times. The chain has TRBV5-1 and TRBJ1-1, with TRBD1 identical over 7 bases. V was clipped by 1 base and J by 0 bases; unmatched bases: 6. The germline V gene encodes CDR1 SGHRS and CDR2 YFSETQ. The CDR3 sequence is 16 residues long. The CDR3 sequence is CASSLTGVAMNTEAFF. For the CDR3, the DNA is TGCGCCAGCAGCTTGACAGGGGTAGCCATGAACACTGAAGCTTTCTTT.

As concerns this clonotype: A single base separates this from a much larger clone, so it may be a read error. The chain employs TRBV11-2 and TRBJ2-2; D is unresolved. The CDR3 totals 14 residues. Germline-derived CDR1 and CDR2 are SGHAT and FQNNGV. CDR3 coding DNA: TGTGCCATCAGCTTACACTCTGACACCGGGGAGCTGTTTTTT. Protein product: CAISLHSDTGELFF.